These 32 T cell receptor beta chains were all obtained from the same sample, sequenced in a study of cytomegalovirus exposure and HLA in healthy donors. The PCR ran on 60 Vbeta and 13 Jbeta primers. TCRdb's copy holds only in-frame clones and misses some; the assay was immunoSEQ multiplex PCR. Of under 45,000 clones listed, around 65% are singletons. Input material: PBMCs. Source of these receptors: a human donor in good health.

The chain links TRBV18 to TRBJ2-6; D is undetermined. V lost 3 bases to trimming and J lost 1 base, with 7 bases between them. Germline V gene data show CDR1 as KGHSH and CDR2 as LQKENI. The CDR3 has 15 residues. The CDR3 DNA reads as TGTGCCAGCTCACCCGGCGGATCTGGGGCCAACGTCCTGACTTTC. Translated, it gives CASSPGGSGANVLTF.

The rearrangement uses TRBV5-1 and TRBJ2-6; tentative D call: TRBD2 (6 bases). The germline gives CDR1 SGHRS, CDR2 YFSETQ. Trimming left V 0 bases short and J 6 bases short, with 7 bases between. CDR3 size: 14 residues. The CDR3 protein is CASSLGGEANVLTF. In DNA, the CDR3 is TGCGCCAGCAGCTTGGGGGGGGAGGCCAACGTCCTGACTTTC.

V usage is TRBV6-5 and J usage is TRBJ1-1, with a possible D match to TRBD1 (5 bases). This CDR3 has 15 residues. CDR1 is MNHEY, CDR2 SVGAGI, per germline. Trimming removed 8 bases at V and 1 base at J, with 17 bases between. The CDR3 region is CASGTGGRENTEAFF. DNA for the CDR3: TGTGCCAGCGGAACCGGGGGGAGAGAGAACACTGAAGCTTTCTTT.

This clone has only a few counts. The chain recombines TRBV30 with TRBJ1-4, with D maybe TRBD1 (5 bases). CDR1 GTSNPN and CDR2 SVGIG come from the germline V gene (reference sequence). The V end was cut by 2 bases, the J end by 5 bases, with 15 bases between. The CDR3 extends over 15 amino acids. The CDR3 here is CAWSPTGARNEKLFF. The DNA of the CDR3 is TGTGCCTGGAGTCCTACTGGGGCCAGGAATGAAAAACTGTTTTTT.

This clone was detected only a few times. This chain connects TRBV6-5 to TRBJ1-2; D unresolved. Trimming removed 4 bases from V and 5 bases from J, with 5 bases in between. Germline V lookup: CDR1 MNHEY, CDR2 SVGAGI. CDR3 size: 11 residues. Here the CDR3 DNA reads TGTGCCAGCAGTTCGGGGTATGGCTACACCTTC. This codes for CASSSGYGYTF.

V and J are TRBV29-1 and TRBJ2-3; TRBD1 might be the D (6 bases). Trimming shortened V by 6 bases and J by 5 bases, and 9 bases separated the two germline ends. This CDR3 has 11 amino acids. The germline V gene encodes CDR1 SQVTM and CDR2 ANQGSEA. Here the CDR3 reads CSVVQGDTQYF. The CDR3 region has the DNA TGCAGCGTGGTACAGGGAGATACGCAGTATTTT.

CDR3 in amino acids: CASSERGFDTEAFF. The CDR3 DNA reads as TGTGCCAGCAGTGAACGGGGATTCGACACTGAAGCTTTCTTT. This chain joins TRBV2 and TRBJ1-1; D is uncertain. V gave up 2 bases and J gave up 3 bases, with 10 bases separating them. This CDR3 contains 14 residues. In germline, CDR1 is SNHLY, CDR2 FYNNEI.

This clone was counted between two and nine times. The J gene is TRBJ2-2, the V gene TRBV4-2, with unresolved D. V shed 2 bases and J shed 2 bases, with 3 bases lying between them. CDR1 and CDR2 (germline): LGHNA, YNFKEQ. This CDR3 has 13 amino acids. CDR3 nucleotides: TGTGCCAGCAGCCAATATAACACCGGGGAGCTGTTTTTT. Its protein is CASSQYNTGELFF.

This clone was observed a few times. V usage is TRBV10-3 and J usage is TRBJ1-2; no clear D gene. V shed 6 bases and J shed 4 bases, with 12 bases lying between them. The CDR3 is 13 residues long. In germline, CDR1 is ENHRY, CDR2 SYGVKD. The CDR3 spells CAIRDGYTYGYTF. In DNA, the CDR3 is TGTGCCATCAGAGACGGGTACACCTATGGCTACACCTTC.

The CDR3 DNA reads as TGTGCCAGCAGTGCCGGGATTAACTATGGCTACACCTTC. Translation gives CASSAGINYGYTF. The gene calls are TRBV6-4 and TRBJ1-2, with no clear D. From germline, CDR1 is MRHNA and CDR2 SNTAGT. Between the trimmed V and J ends, which lost 4 bases and 1 base, there was a span of 7 bases. The CDR3 runs 13 residues.

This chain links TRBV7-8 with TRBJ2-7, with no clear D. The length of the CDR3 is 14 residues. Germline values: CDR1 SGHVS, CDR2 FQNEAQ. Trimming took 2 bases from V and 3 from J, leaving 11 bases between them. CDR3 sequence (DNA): TGTGCCAGCAGCTTAAGCCGCCCCATCTACGAGCAGTACTTC. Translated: CASSLSRPIYEQYF.

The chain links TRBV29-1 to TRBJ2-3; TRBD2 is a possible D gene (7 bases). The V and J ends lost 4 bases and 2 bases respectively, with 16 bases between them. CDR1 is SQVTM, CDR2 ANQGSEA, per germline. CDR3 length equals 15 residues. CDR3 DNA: TGCAGCGTTGTGAGGCGGGGGCCAAACACAGATACGCAGTATTTT. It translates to CSVVRRGPNTDTQYF.

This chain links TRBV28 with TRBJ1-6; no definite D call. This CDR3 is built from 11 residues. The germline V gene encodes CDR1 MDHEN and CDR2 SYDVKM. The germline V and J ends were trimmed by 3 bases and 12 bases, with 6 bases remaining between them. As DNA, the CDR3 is TGTGCCAGCAGTTTTCTCGGACCCCTCCACTTT. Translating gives CASSFLGPLHF.

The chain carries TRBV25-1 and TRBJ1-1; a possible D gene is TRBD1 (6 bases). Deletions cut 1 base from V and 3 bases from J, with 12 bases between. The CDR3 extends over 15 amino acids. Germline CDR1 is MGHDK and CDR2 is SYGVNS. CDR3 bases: TGTGCCAGCAGTGAATCAGGGGCGCTGGACACTGAAGCTTTCTTT. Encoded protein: CASSESGALDTEAFF. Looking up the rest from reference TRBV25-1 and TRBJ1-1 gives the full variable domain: EADIYQTPRYLVIGTGKKITLECSQTMGHDKMYWYQQDPGMELHLIHYSYGVNSTEKGDLSSESTVSRIRTEHFPLTLESARPSHTSQYLCASSESGALDTEAFFGQGTRLTVV.

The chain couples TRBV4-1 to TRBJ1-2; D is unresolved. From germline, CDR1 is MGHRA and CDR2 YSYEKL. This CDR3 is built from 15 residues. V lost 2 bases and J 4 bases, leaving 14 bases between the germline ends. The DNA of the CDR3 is TGCGCCAGCAGCCAACTCAAAGGTACTATCTATGGCTACACCTTC. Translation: CASSQLKGTIYGYTF.

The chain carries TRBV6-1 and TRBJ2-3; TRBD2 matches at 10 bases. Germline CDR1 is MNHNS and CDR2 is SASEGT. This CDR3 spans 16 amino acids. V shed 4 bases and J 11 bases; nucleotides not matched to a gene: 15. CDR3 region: CASSGYSGGMEIKQYF. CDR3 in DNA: TGTGCCAGCAGTGGATATAGCGGGGGGATGGAAATCAAGCAGTATTTT.

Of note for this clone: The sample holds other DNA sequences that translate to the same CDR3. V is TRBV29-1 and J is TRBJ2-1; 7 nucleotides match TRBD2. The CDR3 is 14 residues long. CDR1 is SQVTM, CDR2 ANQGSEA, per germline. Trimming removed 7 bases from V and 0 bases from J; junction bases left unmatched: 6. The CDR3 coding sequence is TGCAGCGGGGAGCGGGGAAGCTCCTACAATGAGCAGTTCTTC. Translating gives CSGERGSSYNEQFF.

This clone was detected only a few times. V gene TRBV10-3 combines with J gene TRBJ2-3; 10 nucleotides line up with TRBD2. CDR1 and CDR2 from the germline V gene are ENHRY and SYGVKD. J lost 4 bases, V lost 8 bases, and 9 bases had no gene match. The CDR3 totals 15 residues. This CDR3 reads CAIGQASGGADTQYF. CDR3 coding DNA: TGTGCCATCGGGCAAGCTAGCGGGGGCGCAGATACGCAGTATTTT.

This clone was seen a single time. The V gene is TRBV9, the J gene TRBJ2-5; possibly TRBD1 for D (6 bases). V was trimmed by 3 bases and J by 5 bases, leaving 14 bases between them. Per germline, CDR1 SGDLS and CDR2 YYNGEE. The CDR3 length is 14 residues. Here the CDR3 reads CASSAWGTWETQYF. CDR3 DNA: TGTGCCAGCAGCGCATGGGGGACATGGGAGACCCAGTACTTC.

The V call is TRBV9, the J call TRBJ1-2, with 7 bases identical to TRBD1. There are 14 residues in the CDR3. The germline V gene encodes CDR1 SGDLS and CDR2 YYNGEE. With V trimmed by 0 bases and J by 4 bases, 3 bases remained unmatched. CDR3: CASSVGDSTYGYTF. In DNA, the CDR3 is TGTGCCAGCAGCGTAGGGGACAGCACCTATGGCTACACCTTC. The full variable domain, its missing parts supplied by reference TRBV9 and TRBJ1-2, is DSGVTQTPKHLITATGQRVTLRCSPRSGDLSVYWYQQSLDQGLQFLIQYYNGEERAKGNILERFSAQQFPDLHSELNLSSLELGDSALYFCASSVGDSTYGYTFGSGTRLTVV.

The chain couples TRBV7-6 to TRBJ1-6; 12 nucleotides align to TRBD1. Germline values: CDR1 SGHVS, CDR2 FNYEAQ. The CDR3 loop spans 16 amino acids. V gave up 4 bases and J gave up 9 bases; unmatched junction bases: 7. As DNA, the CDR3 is TGTGCCAGCAGCTCGGGGACAGGGGGCGCGGGTTCACCCCTCCACTTT. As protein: CASSSGTGGAGSPLHF.

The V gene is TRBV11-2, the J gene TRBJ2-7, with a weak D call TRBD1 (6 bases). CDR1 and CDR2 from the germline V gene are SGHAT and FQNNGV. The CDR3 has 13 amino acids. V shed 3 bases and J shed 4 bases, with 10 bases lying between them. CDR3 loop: CASSFGQPYEQYF. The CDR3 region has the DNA TGTGCCAGCAGCTTCGGACAGCCTTACGAGCAGTACTTC.

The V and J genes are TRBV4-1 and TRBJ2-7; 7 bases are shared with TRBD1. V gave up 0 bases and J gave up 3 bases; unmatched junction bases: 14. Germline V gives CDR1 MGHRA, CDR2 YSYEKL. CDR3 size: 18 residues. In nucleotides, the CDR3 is TGCGCCAGCAGCCAAGATTTATTACGGACAGGAATCATCTACGAGCAGTACTTC. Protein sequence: CASSQDLLRTGIIYEQYF.

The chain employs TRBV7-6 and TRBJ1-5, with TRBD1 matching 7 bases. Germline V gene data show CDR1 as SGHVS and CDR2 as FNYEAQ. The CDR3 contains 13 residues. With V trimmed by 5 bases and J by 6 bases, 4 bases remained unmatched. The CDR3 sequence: CASSPQGGQPQHF. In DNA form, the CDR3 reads TGTGCCAGCAGCCCGCAGGGGGGTCAGCCCCAGCATTTT. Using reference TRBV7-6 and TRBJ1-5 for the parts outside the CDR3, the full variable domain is GAGVSQSPRYKVTKRGQDVALRCDPISGHVSLYWYRQALGQGPEFLTYFNYEAQQDKSGLPNDRFSAERPEGSISTLTIQRTEQRDSAMYRCASSPQGGQPQHFGDGTRLSIL.

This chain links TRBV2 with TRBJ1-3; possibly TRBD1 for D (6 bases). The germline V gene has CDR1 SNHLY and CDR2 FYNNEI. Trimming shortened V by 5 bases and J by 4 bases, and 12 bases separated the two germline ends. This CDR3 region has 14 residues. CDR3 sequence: CASSYTGLGNTIYF. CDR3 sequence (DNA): TGTGCCAGCAGTTATACAGGGCTGGGAAACACCATATATTTT.

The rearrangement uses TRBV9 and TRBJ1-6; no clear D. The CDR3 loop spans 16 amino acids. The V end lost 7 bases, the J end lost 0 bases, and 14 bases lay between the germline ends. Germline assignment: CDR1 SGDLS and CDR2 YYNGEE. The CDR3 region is CASARGASSYNSPLHF. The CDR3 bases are TGTGCCAGCGCCCGGGGAGCAAGCTCCTATAATTCACCCCTCCACTTT.

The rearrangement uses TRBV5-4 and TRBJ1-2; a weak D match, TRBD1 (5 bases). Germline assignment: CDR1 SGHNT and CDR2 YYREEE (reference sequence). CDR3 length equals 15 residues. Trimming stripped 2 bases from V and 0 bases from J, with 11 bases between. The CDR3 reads CASSFGDSSNYGYTF. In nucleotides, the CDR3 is TGTGCCAGCAGCTTCGGCGACAGCTCTAACTATGGCTACACCTTC.

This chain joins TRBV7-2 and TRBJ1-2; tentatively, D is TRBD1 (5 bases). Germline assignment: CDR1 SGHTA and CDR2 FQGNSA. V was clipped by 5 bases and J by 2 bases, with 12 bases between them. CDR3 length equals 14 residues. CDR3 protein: CASSRRGENYGYTF. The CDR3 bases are TGTGCCAGCAGCCGAAGGGGCGAAAACTATGGCTACACCTTC.

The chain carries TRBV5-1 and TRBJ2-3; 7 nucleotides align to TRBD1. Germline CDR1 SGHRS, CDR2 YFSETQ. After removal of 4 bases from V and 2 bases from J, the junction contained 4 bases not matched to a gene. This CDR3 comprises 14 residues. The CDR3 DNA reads TGCGCCAGCAGCCCTGGGACAGTCACAGATACGCAGTATTTT. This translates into CASSPGTVTDTQYF. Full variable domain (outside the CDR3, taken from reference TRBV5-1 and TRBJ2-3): KAGVTQTPRYLIKTRGQQVTLSCSPISGHRSVSWYQQTPGQGLQFLFEYFSETQRNKGNFPGRFSGRQFSNSRSEMNVSTLELGDSALYLCASSPGTVTDTQYFGPGTRLTVL.

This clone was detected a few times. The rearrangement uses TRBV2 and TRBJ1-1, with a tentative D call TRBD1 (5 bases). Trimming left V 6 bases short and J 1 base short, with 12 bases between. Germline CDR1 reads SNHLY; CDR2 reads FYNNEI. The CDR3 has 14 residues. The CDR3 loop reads CASRVGVPNTEAFF. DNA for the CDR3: TGTGCCAGCAGAGTAGGGGTCCCGAACACTGAAGCTTTCTTT. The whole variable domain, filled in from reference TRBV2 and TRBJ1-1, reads EPEVTQTPSHQVTQMGQEVILRCVPISNHLYFYWYRQILGQKVEFLVSFYNNEISEKSEIFDDQFSVERPDGSNFTLKIRSTKLEDSAMYFCASRVGVPNTEAFFGQGTRLTVV.

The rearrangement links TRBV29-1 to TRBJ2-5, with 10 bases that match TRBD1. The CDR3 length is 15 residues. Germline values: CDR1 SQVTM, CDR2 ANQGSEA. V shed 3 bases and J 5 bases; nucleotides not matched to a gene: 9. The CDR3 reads CSVEVGTGARETQYF. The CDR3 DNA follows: TGCAGCGTTGAGGTTGGGACAGGGGCGAGGGAGACCCAGTACTTC.

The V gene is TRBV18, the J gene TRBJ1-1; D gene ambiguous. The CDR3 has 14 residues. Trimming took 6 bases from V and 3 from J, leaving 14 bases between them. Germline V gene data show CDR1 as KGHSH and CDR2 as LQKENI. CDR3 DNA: TGTGCCAGCTCCTCAGCGCAGAGTTACACTGAAGCTTTCTTT. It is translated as CASSSAQSYTEAFF. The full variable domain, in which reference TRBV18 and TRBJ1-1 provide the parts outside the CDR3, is NAGVMQNPRHLVRRRGQEARLRCSPMKGHSHVYWYRQLPEEGLKFMVYLQKENIIDESGMPKERFSAEFPKEGPSILRIQQVVRGDSAAYFCASSSAQSYTEAFFGQGTRLTVV.